This is a list of T cell receptor beta chains from one sample in a study of blood T cell repertoires in COVID-19. Clones were sequenced by immunoSEQ multiplex PCR, and TCRdb holds only the in-frame ones, with some missing. The sample carries around 150,000 clones, over 60% recorded once. Specimen: peripheral blood. Receptors were obtained from a woman aged 80 or over with acute or convalescent COVID-19. Both conserved end residues are part of each CDR3. The order of the fields is J gene, clone size, V gene, CDR3 protein. Size is stated for part of the rows, as once, few or many counts, or as a class when the clone is expanded.

j_call: TRBJ2-5
clone_size: NA
v_call: TRBV24-1
cdr3_aa: CATSHLDGNQETQYF

j_call: TRBJ2-1
clone_size: few
v_call: TRBV6-5
cdr3_aa: CASSYGPGGSDEQFF

j_call: TRBJ1-5
clone_size: NA
v_call: TRBV6-6
cdr3_aa: CASSARRGDQPQHF

j_call: TRBJ1-4
clone_size: NA
v_call: TRBV6-5
cdr3_aa: CASSYEGVGEKLFF

j_call: TRBJ1-3
clone_size: once
v_call: TRBV7-8
cdr3_aa: CASSLVPTALGNTIYF

j_call: TRBJ2-1
clone_size: NA
v_call: TRBV5-1
cdr3_aa: CASSLGDRVFDNEQFF

j_call: TRBJ2-7
clone_size: NA
v_call: TRBV27
cdr3_aa: CASSFPFANEQYF

j_call: TRBJ1-6
clone_size: once
v_call: TRBV9
cdr3_aa: CASSPRTGTGNSPLHF

j_call: TRBJ2-3
clone_size: NA
v_call: TRBV6-5
cdr3_aa: CASRAHTDTQYF

j_call: TRBJ1-5
clone_size: NA
v_call: TRBV19
cdr3_aa: CASITQAYSNQPQHF

j_call: TRBJ1-4
clone_size: NA
v_call: TRBV10-2
cdr3_aa: CASSEGTGDEKLFF

j_call: TRBJ1-1
clone_size: NA
v_call: TRBV4-3
cdr3_aa: CASSQHQGNTEAFF

j_call: TRBJ1-5
clone_size: NA
v_call: TRBV10-3
cdr3_aa: CAISESGRGNQPQHF

j_call: TRBJ1-5
clone_size: few
v_call: TRBV30
cdr3_aa: CAWEPLGTGGNQPQHF

j_call: TRBJ1-4
clone_size: once
v_call: TRBV5-4
cdr3_aa: CASSFIDAEKLFF

j_call: TRBJ1-5
clone_size: NA
v_call: TRBV5-6
cdr3_aa: CASSFWVGRQPQHF

j_call: TRBJ1-1
clone_size: NA
v_call: TRBV7-3
cdr3_aa: CASSFDNVGEAFF

j_call: TRBJ1-1
clone_size: NA
v_call: TRBV6-1
cdr3_aa: CASSGRFAGEGTEAFF

j_call: TRBJ1-4
clone_size: NA
v_call: TRBV30
cdr3_aa: CAWSGQAEKLFF

j_call: TRBJ2-2
clone_size: once
v_call: TRBV5-6
cdr3_aa: CASSTGQGSTGELFF

j_call: TRBJ2-7
clone_size: NA
v_call: TRBV30
cdr3_aa: CAWRATGRERGEQYF

j_call: TRBJ2-1
clone_size: NA
v_call: TRBV11-3
cdr3_aa: CASSGGTSRSVEQFF

j_call: TRBJ1-2
clone_size: NA
v_call: TRBV19
cdr3_aa: CASRIGAMGGYTF

j_call: TRBJ2-7
clone_size: few
v_call: TRBV25-1
cdr3_aa: CASKRLYEQYF

j_call: TRBJ2-3
clone_size: NA
v_call: TRBV5-8
cdr3_aa: CASSPRLIITDTQYF

j_call: TRBJ1-6
clone_size: NA
v_call: TRBV5-1
cdr3_aa: CASSSSGQGGSPLHF